This entry describes one T cell receptor (beta chain). Its antigen is not identified. These data are taken from a study of shared clonotypes between healthy human individuals. Broader study findings: The genetic and exposure-history diversity represented was limited by few donors. Deeper or shallower sequencing was expected to change how clonotypes are shared among donors.

V dropped 5 bases and J dropped 6; count of bases not matched to a gene: 9. From germline, CDR1 is MNHNS and CDR2 SASEGT. The CDR3 extends over 14 amino acids. Some clones are missing from TCRdb's copy, which holds only in-frame ones; the method was immunoSEQ multiplex PCR. Of roughly 2 million clones detected, under 97% appear once; the ten largest clones hold 0.1% to 0.15%. This rearrangement joins TRBV6-1 to TRBJ2-7, with 8 bases lining up with TRBD2. This receptor was identified in a man aged 18 to 29 in good health. Sample: naive CD4+ T cells sorted from blood. Subset denoted: CD45RA+ positively selected. CDR3 region: CASSPGGLDFEQYF. The CDR3, as DNA: TGTGCCAGCAGTCCGGGGGGACTAGATTTCGAGCAGTACTTC.